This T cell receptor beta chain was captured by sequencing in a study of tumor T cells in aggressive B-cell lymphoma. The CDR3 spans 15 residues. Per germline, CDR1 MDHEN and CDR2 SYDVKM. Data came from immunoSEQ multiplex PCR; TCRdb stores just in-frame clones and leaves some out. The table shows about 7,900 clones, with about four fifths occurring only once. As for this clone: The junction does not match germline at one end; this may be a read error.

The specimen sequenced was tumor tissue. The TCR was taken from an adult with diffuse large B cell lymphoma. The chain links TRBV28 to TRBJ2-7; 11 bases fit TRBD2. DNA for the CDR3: TGTGTCAGCAGTGGACTAGCGGGCTTCTCCTACGAGCAGTACTTC. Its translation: CVSSGLAGFSYEQYF.